A selection of T cell receptor beta chains follows, all from one sample in a study of T cells in Graves' hyperthyroidism and ophthalmopathy. One entry per CDR3 protein, called by TCRdb with MiXCR from the multiplex PCR reads. The sample shows about 560,000 distinct CDR3 sequences, 15% to 18% of them seen only once. The sample consisted of blood. Receptors were obtained from a woman between 25 and 40 years old with Graves' hyperthyroidism. CDR3s include the opening cysteine and the closing phenylalanine or tryptophan. The order of the fields is J gene, clone size, CDR3 length, V gene, D gene, CDR3 protein, CDR3 DNA. A D gene is named only where the DNA matches it firmly. A row's size may be missing; if present it is once, few, many or a size class.

>TRBJ1-2|-|12|TRBV27|TRBD1
CASSKGAYGYTF
TGTGCCAGCAGTAAGGGGGCCTATGGCTACACCTTC
>TRBJ2-2|few|14|TRBV29-1|-
CSVERQGDPGELFF
TGCAGCGTTGAGAGACAAGGGGATCCCGGGGAGCTGTTTTTT
>TRBJ2-3|-|14|TRBV7-2|-
CASSLVIGSDTQYF
TGTGCCAGCAGCTTAGTGATCGGATCAGATACGCAGTATTTT
>TRBJ1-2|-|13|TRBV6-1|-
CARSAGGNYGYTF
TGTGCCAGGAGTGCGGGGGGGAACTATGGCTACACCTTC
>TRBJ2-4|-|19|TRBV4-1|TRBD2
CASSQDSTRGVEAKNIQYF
TGCGCCAGCAGCCAAGATAGTACACGGGGGGTCGAGGCCAAAAACATTCAGTACTTC
>TRBJ2-3|-|15|TRBV20-1|-
CSATPRAGKTDTQYF
TGCAGTGCTACACCTCGGGCGGGTAAGACAGATACGCAGTATTTT
>TRBJ2-5|few|15|TRBV27|-
CASSFTPGRGETQYF
TGTGCCAGCAGTTTCACGCCAGGTCGGGGGGAGACCCAGTACTTC
>TRBJ2-1|many|15|TRBV6-2/TRBV6-3|-
CASSYRAGGHNEQFF
TGTGCCAGCAGTTACAGGGCCGGGGGACACAATGAGCAGTTCTTC
>TRBJ1-1|many|13|TRBV7-2|-
CASSLRDGTEAFF
TGTGCCAGCAGCCTAAGGGACGGCACTGAAGCTTTCTTT
>TRBJ2-4|many|11|TRBV18|-
CASSPGNIQYF
TGTGCCAGCTCACCAGGAAACATTCAGTACTTC
>TRBJ1-1|many|12|TRBV27|-
CASKALGTAAFF
TGTGCCAGCAAGGCCCTCGGAACCGCGGCTTTCTTT
>TRBJ1-5|many|12|TRBV28|-
CASSPRGQPQHF
TGTGCCAGCAGTCCCAGAGGTCAGCCCCAGCATTTT
>TRBJ1-5|many|12|TRBV6-1|-
CASSQGYQPQHF
TGTGCCAGCAGTCAGGGGTATCAGCCCCAGCATTTT
>TRBJ2-1|many|15|TRBV20-1|TRBD1
CSARVIDRVYNEQFF
TGCAGTGCTAGGGTAATTGACAGGGTGTACAATGAGCAGTTCTTC
>TRBJ2-7|many|14|TRBV11-2|-
CASSFWVRGNEQYF
TGTGCCAGCAGCTTTTGGGTCAGGGGAAACGAGCAGTACTTC
>TRBJ2-1|-|15|TRBV5-5|-
CASALDRSSYNEQFF
TGTGCCAGCGCCCTCGACAGGAGCTCCTACAATGAGCAGTTCTTC
>TRBJ2-3|few|14|TRBV9|-
CASSVGPGADTQYF
TGTGCCAGCAGCGTAGGCCCGGGAGCAGATACGCAGTATTTT
>TRBJ1-5|-|17|TRBV18|-
CASSREQGSSSNQPQHF
TGTGCCAGCTCACGGGAACAGGGTAGTTCGAGCAATCAGCCCCAGCATTTT
>TRBJ2-6|-|14|TRBV7-3|-
CASSPTTGANVLTF
TGTGCCAGCAGCCCGACCACTGGGGCCAACGTCCTGACTTTC
>TRBJ2-1|few|18|TRBV7-9|-
CASSPLSNLVSSYNEQFF
TGTGCCAGCAGCCCGCTCTCAAACCTAGTCAGCTCCTACAATGAGCAGTTCTTC
>TRBJ2-3|many|16|TRBV2|TRBD2
CASSVGAGGNTDTQYF
TGTGCCAGCAGTGTAGGAGCGGGAGGGAACACAGATACGCAGTATTTT
>TRBJ1-5|few|14|TRBV20-1|-
CSARAGHSNQPQHF
TGCAGTGCTAGGGCGGGACACAGCAATCAGCCCCAGCATTTT
>TRBJ2-7|many|13|TRBV27|TRBD1
CASSQLTGVQQYF
TGTGCCAGCAGTCAATTGACAGGGGTGCAGCAGTACTTC
>TRBJ1-2|many|15|TRBV5-5|-
CASSLSGGRPDGYTF
TGTGCCAGCAGCTTGTCGGGGGGGCGCCCCGATGGCTACACCTTC
>TRBJ2-1|many|19|TRBV11-2|-
CASSSDRISTFSSYNEQFF
TGTGCCAGCAGCTCCGACAGGATTAGCACCTTTAGCTCCTACAATGAGCAGTTCTTC
>TRBJ2-7|-|15|TRBV7-2|TRBD2
CASSLWTSGRGEQYF
TGTGCCAGCAGCCTCTGGACTAGCGGGAGAGGCGAGCAGTACTTC
>TRBJ2-5|-|17|TRBV5-6|TRBD2
CASSLLASGRALETQYF
TGTGCCAGCAGCTTGTTGGCTAGCGGGAGGGCGTTGGAGACCCAGTACTTC
>TRBJ2-3|-|17|TRBV6-1|TRBD2
CASRPGTSGTTTDTQYF
TGTGCCAGCAGGCCCGGGACTAGCGGGACTACCACAGATACGCAGTATTTT
>TRBJ1-1|many|13|TRBV29-1|-
CSVQGRMNTEAFF
TGCAGCGTTCAAGGACGGATGAACACTGAAGCTTTCTTT
>TRBJ2-2|-|16|TRBV4-3|TRBD2
CASSHRSGSVPGELFF
TGCGCCAGCAGCCACCGAAGCGGGAGCGTTCCCGGGGAGCTGTTTTTT
>TRBJ2-4|-|15|TRBV9|TRBD2
CASSRGEGAKNIQYF
TGTGCCAGTTCCCGAGGGGAGGGAGCCAAAAACATTCAGTACTTC
>TRBJ2-2|few|16|TRBV4-2|-
CASSQVTLPGAGELFF
TGTGCCAGCAGCCAAGTTACGCTCCCAGGGGCCGGGGAGCTGTTTTTT
>TRBJ1-5|few|13|TRBV7-9|-
CASSSSRDQPQHF
TGTGCCAGCAGCTCCAGCCGGGATCAGCCCCAGCATTTT
>TRBJ2-5|few|15|TRBV6-1|-
CASSQGDGPGETQYF
TGTGCCAGCAGCCAAGGAGACGGCCCGGGAGAGACCCAGTACTTC
>TRBJ2-2|many|15|TRBV7-6|TRBD1
CASSLGGQGTGELFF
TGTGCCAGCAGCTTAGGGGGACAGGGGACCGGGGAGCTGTTTTTT
>TRBJ1-2|many|12|TRBV12-3/TRBV12-4|-
CASSFRRYGYTF
TGTGCCAGCAGTTTTCGCCGATATGGCTACACCTTC
>TRBJ2-5|many|16|TRBV12-3/TRBV12-4|TRBD2
CASRAGLAGEQETQYF
TGTGCCAGCAGAGCAGGACTAGCGGGAGAGCAAGAGACCCAGTACTTC
>TRBJ2-1|many|14|TRBV7-2|TRBD2
CASSTSGRYNVQFF
TGTGCCAGCAGCACTAGCGGGAGATACAATGTGCAGTTCTTC
>TRBJ2-3|-|15|TRBV12-3/TRBV12-4|TRBD2
CASSRRGGSTDTQYF
TGTGCCAGCAGTCGGCGGGGGGGCAGCACAGATACGCAGTATTTT
>TRBJ1-5|many|15|TRBV28|-
CASSFVVGMPQPQHF
TGTGCCAGCAGTTTTGTTGTTGGGATGCCTCAGCCCCAGCATTTT
>TRBJ1-2|many|14|TRBV3-1|-
CASSQGRANYGYTF
TGTGCCAGCAGCCAAGGGCGTGCTAACTATGGCTACACCTTC
>TRBJ2-1|-|15|TRBV19|TRBD2
CASSSGLAVQGEQFF
TGTGCCAGTAGTTCGGGACTAGCGGTGCAGGGTGAGCAGTTCTTC
>TRBJ1-1|-|15|TRBV6-4|-
CASSDSAGGKTEAFF
TGTGCCAGCAGTGACTCGGCCGGGGGCAAGACTGAAGCTTTCTTT
>TRBJ2-1|many|16|TRBV5-5|TRBD2
CASSLVGREGLNEQFF
TGTGCCAGCAGCTTGGTGGGGCGGGAGGGCCTCAATGAGCAGTTCTTC
>TRBJ2-7|many|15|TRBV6-5|TRBD1
CASSYSWTGVYEQYF
TGTGCCAGCAGTTACTCGTGGACAGGGGTCTACGAGCAGTACTTC
>TRBJ2-3|many|14|TRBV5-8|-
CASSLGPPQDTQYF
TGTGCCAGCAGCCTAGGACCCCCACAGGATACGCAGTATTTT
>TRBJ1-3|few|15|TRBV12-3/TRBV12-4|TRBD1
CASSYNRGEANTIYF
TGTGCCAGCAGTTACAACAGGGGGGAGGCAAACACCATATATTTT
>TRBJ2-1|-|14|TRBV19|-
CASRGHLFTTEQFF
TGTGCCAGCCGGGGACACCTCTTTACAACTGAGCAGTTCTTC
>TRBJ2-3|few|17|TRBV20-1|TRBD1
CSARSGQGAESSDTQYF
TGCAGTGCTAGAAGTGGACAGGGGGCAGAATCTAGTGATACGCAGTATTTT
>TRBJ1-2|many|17|TRBV28|TRBD1
CASSPLNGQGLNYGYTF
TGTGCCAGCAGTCCCCTGAATGGACAGGGTTTAAACTATGGCTACACCTTC
>TRBJ2-1|many|13|TRBV11-2|-
CASVARPLQEQFF
TGTGCCAGCGTCGCCCGCCCCCTACAGGAACAGTTCTTC